The 21 T cell receptor beta chains below all came from one sample that was sequenced in a study of OX40 agonist ivuxolimab in advanced cancers. Only in-frame clones appear in the TCRdb table, and some are missing; sequencing was by immunoSEQ multiplex PCR. This table holds some 62,000 clones, around four fifths found once. The sample consisted of CD4+ or CD8+ T cells sorted from blood, taken in a trial of the OX40 agonist ivuxolimab. Source of these receptors: an adult with an advanced solid tumor such as melanoma, head and neck, liver or kidney cancer.

The chain has TRBV4-1 and TRBJ2-1; D is possibly TRBD1 (5 bases). V lost 1 base to trimming and J lost 0 bases, with 7 bases between them. CDR3 length: 15 amino acids. Germline CDR1 and CDR2: MGHRA and YSYEKL. The CDR3 DNA is TGCGCCAGCAGCCAAGGACAGATCTCCTACAATGAGCAGTTCTTC. It encodes CASSQGQISYNEQFF.

As DNA, the CDR3 is TGTGCCAGACGGCAGGGTTCCTACAATGAGCAGTTCTTC. It encodes CARRQGSYNEQFF. J is TRBJ2-1 and V is TRBV2; D is possibly TRBD1 (5 bases). Germline CDR1 reads SNHLY; CDR2 reads FYNNEI. Trimming removed 9 bases at V and 1 base at J, with 10 bases between. The CDR3 loop spans 13 amino acids.

The V and J genes are TRBV9 and TRBJ2-2; D might be TRBD2 (6 bases). Germline CDR1 is SGDLS and CDR2 is YYNGEE. There are 17 residues in the CDR3. Trimming removed 3 bases from V and 6 bases from J, with 21 bases in between. CDR3 bases: TGTGCCAGCAGCGCTACAATAGCGGCACGGGACCCCGGGGAGCTGTTTTTT. Amino acid sequence: CASSATIAARDPGELFF. The complete variable domain, with remaining parts taken from reference TRBV9 and TRBJ2-2, reads DSGVTQTPKHLITATGQRVTLRCSPRSGDLSVYWYQQSLDQGLQFLIQYYNGEERAKGNILERFSAQQFPDLHSELNLSSLELGDSALYFCASSATIAARDPGELFFGEGSRLTVL.

The chain employs TRBV7-2 and TRBJ2-3; D remains unclear. Germline CDR1 SGHTA, CDR2 FQGNSA. Between the trimmed V and J ends, which lost 5 bases and 4 bases, there was a span of 10 bases. The CDR3 consists of 13 residues. CDR3 bases: TGTGCCAGCAGCCCCTATCGGTCAGATACGCAGTATTTT. This encodes CASSPYRSDTQYF.

The V call is TRBV15, the J call TRBJ2-5; D may correspond to TRBD1 or TRBD2 (5 bases each). CDR1 is LNHNV, CDR2 YYDKDF, per germline (reference sequence). Deletions cut 4 bases from V and 5 bases from J, with 20 bases between. The CDR3 contains 16 residues. CDR3 amino acids: CATSMDAGSGGETQYF. In DNA, the CDR3 is TGTGCCACCAGCATGGACGCAGGGTCTGGCGGGGAGACCCAGTACTTC.

The rearrangement links TRBV9 to TRBJ1-1, with 8 nucleotides matching TRBD1. With 4 bases clipped from V and 8 bases from J, the junction kept 13 bases outside the gene matches. The germline gives CDR1 SGDLS, CDR2 YYNGEE. This CDR3 is 15 amino acids long. The CDR3 DNA reads TGTGCCAGCAGCTCCATCACAGGGACAGGCGGGGAAGCTTTCTTT. Protein sequence: CASSSITGTGGEAFF.

V usage is TRBV27 and J usage is TRBJ2-1; 11 bases align to TRBD2. V shed 6 bases and J 3 bases; nucleotides not matched to a gene: 4. CDR1 MNHEY and CDR2 SMNVEV come from the germline V gene (reference sequence). This CDR3 is 15 amino acids long. DNA for the CDR3: TGTGCCAGCAGAGCCGGGACTAGCGGCTACAATGAGCAGTTCTTC. Its translation is CASRAGTSGYNEQFF.

The rearrangement joins TRBV5-1 to TRBJ2-1, with D possibly being TRBD1 (6 bases). The CDR3 length is 16 residues. The V end lost 4 bases, the J end lost 0 bases, and 14 bases lay between the germline ends. Germline assignment: CDR1 SGHRS and CDR2 YFSETQ. The CDR3 here is CASSPPGHHSYNEQFF. CDR3 DNA sequence: TGCGCCAGCAGCCCTCCGGGACACCACTCCTACAATGAGCAGTTCTTC. Based on the CDR3 plus reference TRBV5-1 and TRBJ2-1, the full variable domain is KAGVTQTPRYLIKTRGQQVTLSCSPISGHRSVSWYQQTPGQGLQFLFEYFSETQRNKGNFPGRFSGRQFSNSRSEMNVSTLELGDSALYLCASSPPGHHSYNEQFFGPGTRLTVL.

A single count supports this clone. The chain recombines TRBV6-5 with TRBJ2-7; 7 bases are a match to TRBD1. The V segment lost 6 bases and the J segment 4 bases; nucleotides outside the gene matches: 6. The CDR3 totals 13 residues. The germline V gene encodes CDR1 MNHEY and CDR2 SVGAGI. Here the CDR3 DNA reads TGTGCCAGCAGCGGACAGGACCTTTACGAGCAGTACTTC. Encoded protein: CASSGQDLYEQYF.

This sequence joins TRBV28 and TRBJ1-3; 7 nucleotides match TRBD1. CDR1 and CDR2 (germline): MDHEN, SYDVKM. Germline trimming cut 5 bases from V and 4 bases from J; bases unmatched to any gene: 5. The CDR3 is made up of 14 amino acids. Here the CDR3 reads CASSIGTDGNTIYF. The CDR3 nucleotides are TGTGCCAGCAGTATCGGGACAGACGGAAACACCATATATTTT.

The V call is TRBV7-2, the J call TRBJ2-7; 7 bases fit TRBD2. Looked up from germline, CDR1 is SGHTA and CDR2 is FQGNSA. The CDR3 runs to 15 residues. The V gene end was trimmed by 1 base and the J gene end by 3 bases; junction bases not matched to a gene: 6. The CDR3 DNA follows: TGTGCCAGCAGCTTAGTGCCTAGCGGAAACTACGAGCAGTACTTC. This gives the protein CASSLVPSGNYEQYF.

The chain uses TRBV27 and TRBJ2-1; 7 bases fit TRBD2. With V trimmed by 5 bases and J by 0 bases, 10 bases remained unmatched. There are 17 residues in the CDR3. Germline CDR1 MNHEY, CDR2 SMNVEV (reference sequence). Written as DNA, the CDR3 is TGTGCCAGCAGTGCCAGACTAGCCCTTAGCTCCTACAATGAGCAGTTCTTC. It codes for CASSARLALSSYNEQFF.

The chain is built from TRBV7-2 and TRBJ2-5; 8 bases line up with TRBD1. From germline, CDR1 is SGHTA and CDR2 FQGNSA. This CDR3 has 15 residues. V gave up 6 bases and J gave up 4 bases; unmatched junction bases: 10. The CDR3, as DNA: TGTGCCAGCAGTCAAGGAAGTGGACAGGGAGAGACCCAGTACTTC. Its protein product is CASSQGSGQGETQYF.

About this clone itself: An end of the junction differs from the germline gene, which may be a read error. J is TRBJ2-5 and V is TRBV11-2, with TRBD1 matching over 7 bases. CDR1 SGHAT and CDR2 FQNNGV come from the germline V gene. CDR3 length equals 12 residues. CDR3 residues: CASSPRARDSDF. In DNA form, the CDR3 reads TGTGCCAGCAGCCCCCGGGCCCGGGACAGCGACTTC.

CDR3 nucleotide sequence: TGCGCCAGCAGCCAAGACGCTAGCGGGAGTCTCTACGAGCAGTACTTC. This encodes CASSQDASGSLYEQYF. The gene calls are TRBV4-1 and TRBJ2-5; 10 bases fit TRBD2. The better agreement between TRBJ2-7 and the DNA end casts doubt on the J call. Germline V gives CDR1 MGHRA, CDR2 YSYEKL. CDR3 size: 16 residues.

This clone has a handful of counts. The V and J genes are TRBV6-1 and TRBJ2-5; 9 bases agree with TRBD1. CDR3 length: 15 residues. The J segment lost 1 base and the V segment lost 5 bases, leaving 5 bases of the junction unmatched. From germline, CDR1 is MNHNS and CDR2 SASEGT. The CDR3 coding sequence is TGTGCCAGCAGTTTAAACAGGGGGCGCCAAGAGACCCAGTACTTC. Encoded protein: CASSLNRGRQETQYF.

This chain joins TRBV10-1 and TRBJ2-5, with D possibly TRBD1 on 6 matching bases. The CDR3 contains 13 residues. Trimming removed 3 bases at V and 3 bases at J, with 8 bases between. From germline, CDR1 is WNHNN and CDR2 SYGVQD (reference sequence). The CDR3 loop reads CASSEQGEETQYF. The CDR3 coding sequence is TGCGCCAGCAGTGAACAGGGAGAAGAGACCCAGTACTTC.

The chain is built from TRBV5-1 and TRBJ2-7; D may correspond to TRBD1 or TRBD2 (5 bases each). The CDR3 loop spans 15 amino acids. CDR1 is SGHRS, CDR2 YFSETQ, per germline. V lost 1 base, J lost 3 bases, and 14 bases lay in between. DNA for the CDR3: TGCGCCAGCAGCTTGCTTGTACTAGGGGACTACGAGCAGTACTTC. It encodes CASSLLVLGDYEQYF.

The chain employs TRBV2 and TRBJ2-7; 8 nucleotides agree with TRBD2. Germline assignment: CDR1 SNHLY and CDR2 FYNNEI. CDR3 length: 15 amino acids. V shed 6 bases and J 4 bases; nucleotides not matched to a gene: 11. The CDR3 reads CASSGRSSGSYEQYF. DNA for the CDR3: TGTGCCAGCAGCGGTCGGTCTAGCGGGTCTTACGAGCAGTACTTC.

In this sample, this clone turned up a few times. The chain is built from TRBV14 and TRBJ2-7; D remains ambiguous. Germline values: CDR1 SGHDN, CDR2 FVKESK. The germline V and J ends were trimmed by 7 bases and 6 bases, with 13 bases remaining between them. The CDR3 is 12 residues long. The CDR3 region has the DNA TGTGCCAGCACTTGCCCTACGGGCGAGCAGTACTTC. Its translation: CASTCPTGEQYF.

The chain links TRBV18 to TRBJ2-5; D is possibly TRBD1 (5 bases). The CDR3 runs 15 residues. The V end lost 4 bases, the J end lost 1 base, and 13 bases lay between the germline ends. CDR1 is KGHSH, CDR2 LQKENI, per germline. The CDR3 loop reads CASSLMETVQETQYF. The CDR3 DNA sequence: TGTGCCAGCTCACTGATGGAGACAGTCCAAGAGACCCAGTACTTC. Together with reference TRBV18 and TRBJ2-5, the CDR3 gives the full variable domain: NAGVMQNPRHLVRRRGQEARLRCSPMKGHSHVYWYRQLPEEGLKFMVYLQKENIIDESGMPKERFSAEFPKEGPSILRIQQVVRGDSAAYFCASSLMETVQETQYFGPGTRLLVL.